A single T cell receptor beta chain is shown here with its context. Its antigen is currently unknown. This CDR3 has 14 residues. CDR1 and CDR2 from the germline V gene are SGHTA and FQGNSA. Trimming took 3 bases from V and 7 from J; bases not matched to a gene: 7. These data belong to a study of early T cells in non-severe SARS-CoV-2 infection. The wider study: Chains from this unsorted whole-blood bulk RNA could not be paired. Regarding the study as a whole: VDJdb-based matching was biased toward anti-spike CD8 responses and missed private and CD4 specificities.

MiXCR was run by TCRdb on the 5' RACE reads, yielding one entry per CDR3 protein. The data contain about 39,000 distinct CDR3 sequences, 4.5% to 7% of them singletons. This receptor was taken from an adult who was a healthcare worker with PCR-confirmed SARS-CoV-2 infection or an uninfected control (not recorded which). The rearrangement links TRBV7-2 to TRBJ1-2, with 8 bases fitting TRBD1. Sequencing was performed on whole blood, taken at baseline. The CDR3 nucleotides are TGTGCCAGCAGCTTCAGGACAGGGACGGGTGGCTACACCTTC. Translating gives CASSFRTGTGGYTF.